What follows are 5 T cell receptor beta chains derived from one specimen sequenced in a study of blood T cell repertoires in COVID-19. Assay used: immunoSEQ multiplex PCR; TCRdb lists only in-frame clones, some missing. Among approximately 180,000 clones listed, approximately 85% were seen once. Material: peripheral blood. All receptors come from a human donor with active or convalescent COVID-19. The donor label of this sample is uncertain.

To note about this clone: A read error may account for a junction end that differs from germline. Here the CDR3 reads CASSLLPVDRGGIF. The CDR3 bases are TGTGCCAGCAGCTTACTTCCCGTTGACAGGGGAGGAATCTTC. The V and J genes are TRBV7-8 and TRBJ2-1; 8 nucleotides agree with TRBD1. Germline V gene lookup returns CDR1 SGHVS and CDR2 FQNEAQ. The CDR3 has 14 residues.

The chain joins TRBV11-1 to TRBJ2-3; TRBD2 aligns across 10 bases. The CDR3 length is 12 residues. J gave up 10 bases and V 4 bases, and 2 bases lay outside the gene matches. Germline CDR1 reads SGHAT; CDR2 reads FQDESV (reference sequence). CDR3 sequence reads: CASSSSGGAQYF. In nucleotides, the CDR3 is TGTGCCAGCAGCTCCAGCGGGGGGGCGCAGTATTTT. The complete variable domain, with remaining parts taken from reference TRBV11-1 and TRBJ2-3, reads EAEVAQSPRYKITEKSQAVAFWCDPISGHATLYWYRQILGQGPELLVQFQDESVVDDSQLPKDRFSAERLKGVDSTLKIQPAELGDSAMYLCASSSSGGAQYFGPGTRLTVL.

V is TRBV4-1 and J is TRBJ2-5; 11 bases fit TRBD2. Germline assignment: CDR1 MGHRA and CDR2 YSYEKL. The J segment lost 1 base and the V segment lost 1 base, leaving 2 bases of the junction unmatched. CDR3 length: 16 amino acids. CDR3 sequence reads: CASSQGGTSGQETQYF. The CDR3 region has the DNA TGCGCCAGCAGCCAAGGTGGGACTAGCGGCCAAGAGACCCAGTACTTC.

The chain employs TRBV18 and TRBJ2-1; D possibly corresponds to TRBD1 (5 bases). V lost 3 bases and J 8 bases, leaving 17 bases between the germline ends. Germline values: CDR1 KGHSH, CDR2 LQKENI. This CDR3 is built from 15 residues. CDR3 protein: CASSPFRAPGDEQFF. DNA for the CDR3: TGTGCCAGCTCACCTTTCAGGGCTCCTGGGGATGAGCAGTTCTTC.

This chain joins TRBV18 and TRBJ1-2; 10 bases fit TRBD1. The length of the CDR3 is 15 residues. Losses at the gene ends were 3 bases for V and 7 bases for J; bases not matched to a gene: 8. CDR1 and CDR2 (germline): KGHSH, LQKENI. Written as DNA, the CDR3 is TGTGCCAGCTCACCCTCGGGACAGGGGATGGGTGGCTACACCTTC. It is translated as CASSPSGQGMGGYTF.